A single sample is the source of the 6 T cell receptor beta chains below, sequenced in a study of control samples from healthy donors and cancer patients. Method: immunoSEQ multiplex PCR; TCRdb's copy keeps in-frame clones and lacks some. The repertoire includes some 150,000 clones, 80% to 95% of them detected once, and roughly 3.9% sits in the top ten. Sequencing was done on a sample of blood. The receptor set was obtained from an older woman in good health.

This clone was observed once. The chain links TRBV5-6 to TRBJ2-7; no clear D. The germline V and J ends were trimmed by 0 bases and 1 base, with 8 bases remaining between them. The CDR3 covers 14 residues. Germline V gene sequence: CDR1 SGHDT, CDR2 YYEEEE. CDR3 region: CASSLDTRSYEQYF. CDR3 DNA: TGTGCCAGCAGCTTGGATACCCGATCCTACGAGCAGTACTTC.

The chain uses TRBV18 and TRBJ1-4; D perhaps matches TRBD1 (6 bases). This CDR3 contains 21 residues. CDR1 and CDR2 (germline): KGHSH, LQKENI. Deletions cut 0 bases from V and 5 bases from J, with 28 bases between. This chain's CDR3 is CASSPPAGASIATKSNEKLFF. In DNA form, the CDR3 reads TGTGCCAGCTCACCACCGGCAGGGGCCTCCATCGCAACCAAGTCCAATGAAAAACTGTTTTTT. Drawing the rest from reference TRBV18 and TRBJ1-4, the complete variable domain is NAGVMQNPRHLVRRRGQEARLRCSPMKGHSHVYWYRQLPEEGLKFMVYLQKENIIDESGMPKERFSAEFPKEGPSILRIQQVVRGDSAAYFCASSPPAGASIATKSNEKLFFGSGTQLSVL.

This chain connects TRBV7-2 to TRBJ1-2; D unclear. The CDR3 runs to 14 residues. Trimming shortened V by 2 bases and J by 1 base, and 8 bases separated the two germline ends. Per germline, CDR1 SGHTA and CDR2 FQGNSA. Written as DNA, the CDR3 is TGTGCCAGCAGCTTAAATAAAATTAACTATGGCTACACCTTC. Its translation: CASSLNKINYGYTF.

In regard to this clone: The sample holds other DNA sequences that translate to the same CDR3. The chain links TRBV27 to TRBJ1-2; possible D gene TRBD1, 5 bases. The V and J ends lost 3 bases and 2 bases respectively, with 7 bases between them. The length of the CDR3 is 13 residues. CDR1 and CDR2 from the germline V gene are MNHEY and SMNVEV (reference sequence). The DNA for the CDR3 is TGTGCCAGCAGTTTTCGGGGGAACTATGGCTACACCTTC. Amino acid sequence: CASSFRGNYGYTF.

CDR3 amino acids: CASSYSNRGWGNEQFF. DNA of the CDR3: TGTGCCAGCAGTTACTCAAATAGGGGCTGGGGCAATGAGCAGTTCTTC. The J gene is TRBJ2-1, the V gene TRBV6-5; weak D call: TRBD1 (5 bases). Germline CDR1 reads MNHEY; CDR2 reads SVGAGI. The V end lost 0 bases, the J end lost 6 bases, and 15 bases lay between the germline ends. The CDR3 covers 16 residues.

Remarks on this clone: The same CDR3 also results from other DNA sequences found in this sample. The V call is TRBV7-2, the J call TRBJ2-5; no clear D gene. V dropped 1 base and J dropped 5 bases, with 5 bases sitting between them. Germline V gene data show CDR1 as SGHTA and CDR2 as FQGNSA. This CDR3 contains 12 residues. The DNA for the CDR3 is TGTGCCAGCAGCTTAGGGTCGGAGACCCAGTACTTC. It is translated as CASSLGSETQYF.